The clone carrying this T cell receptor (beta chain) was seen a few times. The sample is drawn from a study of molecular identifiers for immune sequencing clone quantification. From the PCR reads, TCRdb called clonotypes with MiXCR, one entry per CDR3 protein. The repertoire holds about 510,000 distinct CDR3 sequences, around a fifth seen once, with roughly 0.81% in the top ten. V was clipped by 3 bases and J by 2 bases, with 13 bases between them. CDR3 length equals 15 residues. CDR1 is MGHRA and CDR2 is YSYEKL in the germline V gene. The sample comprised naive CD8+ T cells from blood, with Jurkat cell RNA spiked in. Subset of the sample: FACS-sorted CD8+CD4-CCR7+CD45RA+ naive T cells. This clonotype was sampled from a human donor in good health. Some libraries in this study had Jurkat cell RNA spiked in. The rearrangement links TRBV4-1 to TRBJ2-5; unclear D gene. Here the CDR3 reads CASSHGVVRQETQYF. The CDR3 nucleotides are TGCGCCAGCAGCCATGGGGTAGTTAGGCAAGAGACCCAGTACTTC.